The source of this T cell receptor (beta chain) is a study of metastatic and nonmetastatic thyroid tumors. Study as a whole: Across blood and tumor or nodule tissue, repertoires from malignant and benign thyroid patients were compared with one another.

Study findings and constraints: Reported TCR beta diversity, measured in blood and tumor, was significantly higher for malignant thyroid tumors than for benign nodules.

This clone came up a few times. What it binds is not known. In the study's own analysis: To classify distant metastasis in papillary thyroid cancer, a model was built from CDR3 differences across clinicopathological groups. With MiXCR, TCRdb reprocessed the PCR reads. V and J calls and clone size were set by TCRdb, not the authors. The sample yields about 92,000 clones, just under 15% seen once. Thyroid surgery was preceded by no treatment in any patient. Sequenced sample: blood. The receptor was derived from a female donor with papillary thyroid cancer or a benign thyroid nodule (not recorded which). Some clones in this sample may be carry-over from other donors' samples.

The CDR3 sequence: CASSQEGGTDTQYF. CDR3 sequence (DNA): TGTGCCAGCAGCCAAGAGGGTGGCACAGATACGCAGTATTTT. This rearrangement joins TRBV6-1 to TRBJ2-3; D perhaps matches TRBD2 (5 bases). This CDR3 has 14 amino acids. Trimming took off 6 bases at V and 1 base at J, with 11 bases between the two ends. Germline CDR1 reads MNHNS; CDR2 reads SASEGT.